This T cell receptor (beta chain) was identified in a study of blood T cells in healthy people across ages. Primed by a sample-barcoded 5' primer and a J-beta primer mix, a second PCR proceeded for 7 to 11 cycles. Samples each returned at least 3 million CDR3-containing paired-end reads. A single record per CDR3 protein comes from TCRdb applying MiXCR to the 5' RACE reads. The top ten hold more than 6% of the sample, which has about 1.4 million distinct CDR3 sequences, approximately 60% seen once. CDR3 length: 14 residues. V was pared by 5 bases and J by 5 bases, with 13 bases between. Germline V gene sequence: CDR1 SQVTM, CDR2 ANQGSEA. This clonotype occurred a few times. Its antigen is not known. Study-level results: Because sorting was not performed, PBMCs prevented conclusive naive versus antigen-experienced comparison. The study lacked donor CMV status, which possibly confounded expanded clonotype changes.

The study drew donors from healthy Caucasian individuals in Russia aged roughly 6 to 90. The chain carries TRBV29-1 and TRBJ1-6; TRBD1 might be the D (5 bases). Material for sequencing was blood. This clonotype was sampled from a man younger than 35 in good health. CDR3 in amino acids: CSVQLGTNNSPLHF. CDR3 bases: TGCAGCGTTCAGCTGGGGACCAATAATTCACCCCTCCACTTT.